A selection of T cell receptor beta chains follows, all from one sample in a study of Ad26.COV2.S vaccination and SARS-CoV-2 variants. Profiling relied on immunoSEQ multiplex PCR, and the TCRdb table lists in-frame clones only, not all of them. This sample has some 520,000 clones, with around 88% found just once. The specimen was peripheral blood, collected in a trial of Ad26.COV2.S vaccine versus placebo. Every receptor here comes from a person between 18 and 65 years old who received the Ad26.COV2.S COVID-19 vaccine or a placebo. Both conserved end residues are part of each CDR3. D genes are given only for firm matches. The size entry is marked missing in some rows and otherwise reads once, few, many or a size class.

NA	TRBJ2-3	NA	TRBV5-4	CASSLPSTDTQYF	TGTGCCAGCAGCCTTCCTAGCACAGATACGCAGTATTTT
NA	TRBJ2-3	NA	TRBV5-4	CASSIDSQMTDTQYF	TGTGCCAGCAGTATCGACAGTCAAATGACAGATACGCAGTATTTT
NA	TRBJ1-4	NA	TRBV9	CASSGRANEKLFF	TGTGCCAGCAGCGGACGGGCTAATGAAAAACTGTTTTTT
NA	TRBJ2-1	TRBD2	TRBV9	CASSVGLAGLSDEQFF	TGTGCCAGCAGCGTAGGGCTAGCGGGATTAAGTGATGAGCAGTTCTTC
NA	TRBJ1-1	NA	TRBV20-1	CSARGTEAFF	TGCAGTGCTAGGGGGACTGAAGCTTTCTTT
NA	TRBJ1-2	TRBD1	TRBV2	CASAQTGELNYGYTF	TGTGCCAGCGCCCAAACAGGGGAACTTAACTATGGCTACACCTTC
NA	TRBJ1-2	NA	TRBV7-2	CASSHPVLGYGYTF	TGTGCCAGCAGCCACCCGGTCTTGGGCTATGGCTACACCTTC
NA	TRBJ2-2	NA	TRBV27	CASSRARQVGELFF	TGTGCCAGCAGCCGAGCCCGACAGGTCGGGGAGCTGTTTTTT
NA	TRBJ1-4	NA	TRBV4-2	CASSQDSGGRGWEKLFF	TGTGCCAGCAGCCAAGATAGTGGCGGGAGGGGTTGGGAAAAACTGTTTTTT
NA	TRBJ1-2	NA	TRBV30	CAWSTTLRMYGYTF	TGTGCCTGGAGTACGACACTAAGGATGTATGGCTACACCTTC
NA	TRBJ1-2	NA	TRBV12-5	CASGLVPYDNYGYTF	TGTGCTAGTGGTTTGGTTCCCTATGATAACTATGGCTACACCTTC
NA	TRBJ2-5	TRBD2	TRBV7-9	CASSLSGRGRETQYF	TGTGCCAGCAGCTTAAGCGGGAGGGGGCGGGAGACCCAGTACTTC
NA	TRBJ2-3	NA	TRBV27	CASSLLGRTNTQYF	TGTGCCAGCAGTTTATTGGGCAGAACCAATACGCAGTATTTT
NA	TRBJ1-5	NA	TRBV19	CASRGDQPYNQPQHF	TGTGCCAGTAGGGGGGATCAACCCTATAATCAGCCCCAGCATTTT
NA	TRBJ1-5	TRBD1	TRBV7-9	CASSPGTAGNQPQHF	TGTGCCAGCAGCCCCGGGACAGCGGGCAATCAGCCCCAGCATTTT
once	TRBJ2-1	NA	TRBV29-1	CSVKLGGPNEQFF	TGCAGCGTGAAGCTCGGGGGGCCCAATGAGCAGTTCTTC
once	TRBJ2-1	TRBD2	TRBV28	CASSFLFGGSNEQFF	TGTGCCAGCAGTTTTCTATTTGGCGGGAGTAATGAGCAGTTCTTC
once	TRBJ1-4	NA	TRBV7-6	CASSPRSGELFF	TGTGCCAGCAGCCCCCGAAGCGGGGAACTGTTTTTT
NA	TRBJ2-2	TRBD2	TRBV2	CASQASGNTGELFF	TGTGCCAGCCAAGCTAGCGGGAACACCGGGGAGCTGTTTTTT
NA	TRBJ1-2	NA	TRBV6-2/TRBV6-3	CASSSPRGYGYTF	TGTGCCAGCAGTAGCCCACGCGGCTATGGCTACACCTTC
NA	TRBJ2-7	TRBD1	TRBV5-1	CASSMTGQTYEQYF	TGCGCCAGCAGCATGACAGGGCAAACCTACGAGCAGTACTTC
NA	TRBJ1-1	NA	TRBV2	CASHLGVGAFF	TGTGCCAGCCACCTGGGTGTTGGAGCTTTCTTT
NA	TRBJ1-2	TRBD1	TRBV27	CASSPGQGANYGYTF	TGTGCCAGCAGTCCGGGACAGGGGGCTAACTATGGCTACACCTTC
NA	TRBJ2-2	NA	TRBV11-3	CASSLVNTGELFF	TGTGCCAGCAGCTTAGTGAACACCGGGGAGCTGTTTTTT
NA	TRBJ2-2	NA	TRBV28	CASTGAGRKGTGELFF	TGTGCCAGCACTGGGGCAGGGCGAAAAGGCACCGGGGAGCTGTTTTTT
NA	TRBJ1-5	NA	TRBV3-1/TRBV3-2	CASSYNSNQPQHF	TGTGCCAGCAGCTATAACAGCAATCAGCCCCAGCATTTT
NA	TRBJ1-1	NA	TRBV3-1/TRBV3-2	CASSPEAFF	TGTGCCAGCAGCCCCGAAGCTTTCTTT
NA	TRBJ2-2	TRBD2	TRBV4-1	CASSSRTSGSTGGELFF	TGCGCCAGCAGCTCCCGGACTAGCGGGAGTACGGGAGGGGAGCTGTTTTTT
NA	TRBJ2-5	NA	TRBV4-2	CASSLNGGLLEETQYF	TGTGCCAGCAGCCTCAATGGGGGGCTACTTGAGGAGACCCAGTACTTC